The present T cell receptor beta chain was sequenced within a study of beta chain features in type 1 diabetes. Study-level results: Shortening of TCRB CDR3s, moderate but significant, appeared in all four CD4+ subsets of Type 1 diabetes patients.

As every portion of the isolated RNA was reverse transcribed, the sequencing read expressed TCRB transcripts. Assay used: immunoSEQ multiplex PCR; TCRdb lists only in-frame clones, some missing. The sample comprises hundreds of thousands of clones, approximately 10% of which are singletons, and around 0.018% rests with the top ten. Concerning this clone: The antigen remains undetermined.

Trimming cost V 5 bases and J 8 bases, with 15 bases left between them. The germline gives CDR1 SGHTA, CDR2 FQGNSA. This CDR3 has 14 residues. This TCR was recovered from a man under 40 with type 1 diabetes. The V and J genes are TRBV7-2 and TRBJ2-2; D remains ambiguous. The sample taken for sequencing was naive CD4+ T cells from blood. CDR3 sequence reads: CASSPRLSWGELFF. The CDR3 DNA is TGTGCCAGCAGCCCCAGACTCTCGTGGGGGGAGCTGTTTTTT.